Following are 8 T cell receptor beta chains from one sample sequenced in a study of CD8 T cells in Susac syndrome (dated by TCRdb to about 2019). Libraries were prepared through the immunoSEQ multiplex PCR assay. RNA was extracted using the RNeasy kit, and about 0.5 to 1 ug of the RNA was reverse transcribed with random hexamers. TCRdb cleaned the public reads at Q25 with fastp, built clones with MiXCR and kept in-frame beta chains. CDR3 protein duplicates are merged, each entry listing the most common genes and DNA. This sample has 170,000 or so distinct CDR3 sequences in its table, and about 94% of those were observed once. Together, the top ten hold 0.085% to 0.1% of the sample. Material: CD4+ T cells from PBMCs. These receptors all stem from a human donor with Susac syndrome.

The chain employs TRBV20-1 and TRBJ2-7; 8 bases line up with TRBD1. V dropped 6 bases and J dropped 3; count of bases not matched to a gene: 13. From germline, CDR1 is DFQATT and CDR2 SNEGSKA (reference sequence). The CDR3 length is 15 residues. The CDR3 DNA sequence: TGCAGTGCGCAGACAGGGACAGGAGCAGACTACGAGCAGTACTTC. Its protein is CSAQTGTGADYEQYF.

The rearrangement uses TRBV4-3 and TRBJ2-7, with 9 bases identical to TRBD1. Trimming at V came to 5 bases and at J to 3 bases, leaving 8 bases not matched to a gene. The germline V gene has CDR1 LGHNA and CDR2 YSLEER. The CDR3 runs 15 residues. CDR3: CASSFSGQGYYEQYF. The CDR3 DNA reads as TGCGCCAGCAGCTTCAGCGGACAGGGGTACTACGAGCAGTACTTC.

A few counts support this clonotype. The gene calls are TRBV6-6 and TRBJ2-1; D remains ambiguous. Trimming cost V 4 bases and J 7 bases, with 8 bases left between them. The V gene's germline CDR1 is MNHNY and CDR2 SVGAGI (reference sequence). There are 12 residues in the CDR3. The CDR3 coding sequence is TGTGCCAGCAGTTCCCGGAGAAATGAGCAGTTCTTC. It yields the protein CASSSRRNEQFF.

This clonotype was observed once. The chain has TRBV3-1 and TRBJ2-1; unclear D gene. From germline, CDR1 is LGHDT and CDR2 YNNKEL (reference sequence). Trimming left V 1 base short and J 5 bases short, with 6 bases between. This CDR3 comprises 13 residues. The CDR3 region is CASSQVGNNEQFF. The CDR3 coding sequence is TGTGCCAGCAGCCAAGTCGGAAACAATGAGCAGTTCTTC.

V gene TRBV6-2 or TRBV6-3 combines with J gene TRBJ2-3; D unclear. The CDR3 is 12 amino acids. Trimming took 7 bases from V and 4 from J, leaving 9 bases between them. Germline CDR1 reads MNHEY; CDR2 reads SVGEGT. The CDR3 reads CASKSIPDTQYF. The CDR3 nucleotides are TGTGCCAGCAAGTCAATCCCAGATACGCAGTATTTT.

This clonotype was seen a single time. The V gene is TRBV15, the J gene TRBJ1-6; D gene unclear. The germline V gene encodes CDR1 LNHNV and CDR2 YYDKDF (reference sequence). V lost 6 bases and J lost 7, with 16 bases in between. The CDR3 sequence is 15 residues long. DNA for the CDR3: TGTGCCACCAGGGAGCGACATGACGGGAATTCACCCCTCCACTTT. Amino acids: CATRERHDGNSPLHF.

CDR3 sequence (DNA): TGTGCCAGCAGCCAAGATCTGGGCCCCCGGGCTGTGAAACTGTTTTTT. Residues: CASSQDLGPRAVKLFF. V is TRBV3-1 and J is TRBJ1-4; D remains unclear. This CDR3 is built from 16 residues. CDR1 is LGHDT, CDR2 YNNKEL, per germline (reference sequence). V was clipped by 0 bases and J by 11 bases, with 19 bases between them.

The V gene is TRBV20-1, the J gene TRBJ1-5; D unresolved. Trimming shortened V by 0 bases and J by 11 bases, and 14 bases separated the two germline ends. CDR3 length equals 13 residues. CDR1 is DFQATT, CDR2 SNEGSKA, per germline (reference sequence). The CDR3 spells CSARDGGLEAQHF. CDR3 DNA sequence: TGCAGTGCTAGAGATGGTGGGTTGGAGGCCCAGCATTTT.